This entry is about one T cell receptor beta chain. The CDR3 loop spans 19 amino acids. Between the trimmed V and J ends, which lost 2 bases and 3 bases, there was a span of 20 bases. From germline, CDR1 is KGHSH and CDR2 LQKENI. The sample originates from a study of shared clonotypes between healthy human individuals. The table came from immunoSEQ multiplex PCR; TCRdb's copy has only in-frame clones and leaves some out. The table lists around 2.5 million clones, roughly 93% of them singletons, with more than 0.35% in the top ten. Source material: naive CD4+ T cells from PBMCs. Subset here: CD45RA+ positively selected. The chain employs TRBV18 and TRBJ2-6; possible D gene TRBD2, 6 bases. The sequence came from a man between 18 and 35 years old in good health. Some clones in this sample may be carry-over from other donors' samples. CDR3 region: CASSPRLWEALSGANVLTF. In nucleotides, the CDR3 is TGTGCCAGCTCACCAAGATTGTGGGAGGCTCTGAGTGGGGCCAACGTCCTGACTTTC. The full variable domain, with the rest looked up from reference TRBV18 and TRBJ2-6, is NAGVMQNPRHLVRRRGQEARLRCSPMKGHSHVYWYRQLPEEGLKFMVYLQKENIIDESGMPKERFSAEFPKEGPSILRIQQVVRGDSAAYFCASSPRLWEALSGANVLTFGAGSRLTVL.